The clone carrying this TCR beta chain turned up a few times. Its antigen is unknown. The authors incorporated unique molecular identifiers into the TCR beta cDNA libraries. Input amounts of 1 to 10 million T cells were used. These gave around 500,000 cDNA molecules, so each molecule approximated one T cell. A single record per CDR3 protein comes from TCRdb applying MiXCR to the PCR reads. The sample shows 750,000 to 900,000 distinct CDR3 sequences, just over 45% of them seen only once. The source of the sample is a study of post-analysis software for immune sequencing data. About the research overall: Relapsing-remitting, secondary progressive and progressive-relapsing forms of multiple sclerosis all featured among disease courses. Overall study results and limits: Strong co-clustering by F measure was evident for samples that had been prepared in the same batch. Multiple sclerosis was associated with a significant reduction in normalized Chao1 diversity relative to controls.

The TCR sequence derives from a girl aged 5 to 17 with multiple sclerosis. Input material: blood.

The CDR3 region is CASREQGLNEQFF. The CDR3 DNA sequence: TGTGCCAGCAGGGAACAGGGGTTGAATGAGCAGTTCTTC. The V gene is TRBV6-1, the J gene TRBJ2-1, with 7 bases identical to TRBD1. The CDR3 has 13 amino acids. CDR1 and CDR2 (germline): MNHNS, SASEGT. V dropped 6 bases and J dropped 7; count of bases not matched to a gene: 6.